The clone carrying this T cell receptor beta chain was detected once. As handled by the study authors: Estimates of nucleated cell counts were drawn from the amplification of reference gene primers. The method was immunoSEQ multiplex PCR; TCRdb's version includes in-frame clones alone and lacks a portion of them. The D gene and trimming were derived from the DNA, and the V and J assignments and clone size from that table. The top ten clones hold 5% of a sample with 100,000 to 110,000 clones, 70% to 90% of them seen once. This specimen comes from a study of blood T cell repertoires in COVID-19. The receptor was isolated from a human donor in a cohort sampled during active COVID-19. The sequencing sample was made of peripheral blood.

This chain's CDR3 is CASSPARGVPDTQYF. The CDR3 coding sequence is TGTGCCAGCAGCCCCGCCCGGGGGGTCCCAGATACGCAGTATTTT. V gene TRBV7-2 combines with J gene TRBJ2-3, with 7 bases identical to TRBD2. The germline CDR1 and CDR2 sequences are SGHTA and FQGNSA. The junction had 9 bases not matched to a gene; V was cut back by 5 bases and J by 4 bases. CDR3 length: 15 amino acids.